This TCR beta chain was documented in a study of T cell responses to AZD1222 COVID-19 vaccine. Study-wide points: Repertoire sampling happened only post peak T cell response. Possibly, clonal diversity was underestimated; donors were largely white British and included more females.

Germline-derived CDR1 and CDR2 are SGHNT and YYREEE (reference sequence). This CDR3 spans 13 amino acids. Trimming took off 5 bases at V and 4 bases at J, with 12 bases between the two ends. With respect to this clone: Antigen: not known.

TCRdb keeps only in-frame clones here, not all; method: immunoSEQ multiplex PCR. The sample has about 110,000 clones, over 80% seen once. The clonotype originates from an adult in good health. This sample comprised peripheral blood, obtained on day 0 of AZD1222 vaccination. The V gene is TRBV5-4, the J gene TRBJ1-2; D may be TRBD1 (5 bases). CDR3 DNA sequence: TGTGCCAGCAGGATCGACAGCAGCTATGGCTACACCTTC. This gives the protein CASRIDSSYGYTF.